This TCR beta chain was identified in a study of OX40 agonist ivuxolimab in advanced cancers. Trimming took 3 bases from V and 2 from J, leaving 14 bases between them. Germline loops: CDR1 WSHSY, CDR2 SAAADI. The CDR3 has 16 amino acids. The repertoire was sequenced with immunoSEQ multiplex PCR; TCRdb's copy has only in-frame clones and lacks some. The sample records around 70,000 clones, approximately 81% being singletons. The count of this clone is one. The sequence came from an adult with an advanced solid tumor such as melanoma, head and neck, liver or kidney cancer. The sample here was CD4+ or CD8+ T cells sorted from blood, taken in a trial of the OX40 agonist ivuxolimab. V is TRBV10-2 and J is TRBJ1-5; no clear D gene. Here the CDR3 reads CASSDPAAPRNQPQHF. The CDR3 DNA follows: TGCGCCAGCAGTGACCCCGCAGCCCCTCGCAATCAGCCCCAGCATTTT.